The clone carrying this T cell receptor (beta chain) was seen at least ten times. Antigen specificity is unknown. Authors of the study amplified TCR beta CDR3 regions from RNA transcripts. HTBI primers were the set used in a first-round RT-PCR of the TCR CDR3. TCRdb ran MiXCR on the multiplex PCR reads and lists one entry per CDR3 protein. This sample has around 500,000 distinct CDR3 sequences, with 13% to 15% found just once. When ophthalmopathy did not progress within 18 months, Graves' hyperthyroidism was considered stable. Patients with uncontrolled infections, other autoimmune diseases, pregnancy or lactation were excluded. The CDR3 has 16 residues. V shed 0 bases, J shed 9 bases, and the junction held 8 bases outside the gene matches. Germline values: CDR1 KGHSH, CDR2 LQKENI. The data are from a study of T cells in Graves' hyperthyroidism and ophthalmopathy. General study results and limits: Patients with ophthalmopathy were separated from those with stable hyperthyroidism by a 13 V-J model. Researchers found most expanded thyroid clonotypes above 0.001 in blood as well.

The V and J genes are TRBV18 and TRBJ2-1; 10 bases are a match to TRBD2. The source of this sequence is a woman aged 40 to 50 with Graves' hyperthyroidism. Sequenced sample: blood. In DNA form, the CDR3 reads TGTGCCAGCTCACCACCGTCTAGCGGGAGAACCGGTGAGCAGTTCTTC. Protein sequence: CASSPPSSGRTGEQFF.